This T cell receptor (beta chain) was documented in a study of blood T cell repertoires in COVID-19 (dated by TCRdb to 2018 to 2020). Background on the whole study: Samples from collaborators originated in the United States, Italy and Spain and spanned both the acute and convalescent phases of COVID-19. Nearly every sample came with metadata listing a de-identified subject ID, COVID-19 status, age in years and sex. The prospective study material was composed of cDNA or gDNA derived from T cells, B-cell-depleted T cells, or PBMCs. Samples were obtained from the ongoing ImmuneRACE study (first 160 participants) and from 1,000 to 1,500 subjects provided by 6 global collaborators. The dataset comprised deeply sampled blood TCRbeta repertoires from subjects exposed to, actively infected with, or recovered from COVID-19. Where available, HLA class I and class II types were taken from metadata supplied by the sample provider and were not determined by assay-based typing. The repertoires were released in a freely available public database meant as a resource for research on the immune response to SARS-CoV-2. General study outcomes and caveats: The quantity of clinical and demographic metadata differed by source and by participant and was supplied without curation.

TCRbeta CDR3 regions were amplified from genomic DNA using the immunoSEQ Assay, a bias-controlled multiplex PCR. On the study's bioinformatics: The number of nucleated cells in each sample was estimated by amplification of reference gene primers within the assay. Sequence reads were collapsed and filtered to measure the absolute abundance of every unique TCRbeta CDR3 rearrangement. For each sample, productive Simpson clonality was calculated as the square root of Simpson's diversity index across productive rearrangements. TCRdb obtained this table from immuneACCESS and retained in-frame rearrangements with V and J assigned. These tables miss some clones; where compared with another copy, unresolved V genes account for less than half of the shortfall, and the remainder is unexplained. V, J and clone size are taken as reported in that table, and D and trimming were inferred from the DNA itself. Recorded for this sample are more than 95,000 clones; roughly 87% of them occurred a single time. The ten largest account for 4% to 5% of the sample.

Measured from the cysteine to the phenylalanine, the CDR3 is 11 residues long. The sequence is cut down to CDR3 DNA, 33 bases in frame from base 1. Based on the germline V gene, the CDR1 and CDR2 sequences are MNHEY and SVGAGI. Trimming at the junction amounts to 10 bases on V and 6 bases on J, and the germline ends lie 13 bases apart. A note on this clone: Its antigen remains unidentified. The sample holds no much larger clone one base away, and base qualities are not on file.

The collaborating institutions used their own protocols to collect whole blood in K2EDTA tubes. For TCRbeta analysis, collaborators shipped samples in one of three forms: frozen whole blood, isolated PBMCs, or DNA extracted from either of those sample types. The TCR originated in a man between 50 and 59 years old with acute or convalescent COVID-19. Sequencing was done on a sample of peripheral blood. Recombination joined TRBV6-5 with TRBJ2-7, and perhaps TRBD1 as D gene, on 6 matching bases. The nucleotide sequence reads as follows: TGTGCCATAGGGGGAACGGGCGAGCAGTACTTC. Translated, this gives CAIGGTGEQYF.